What follows are 28 T cell receptor beta chains derived from one specimen sequenced in a study of identical twins. TCRdb independently ran MiXCR on the 5' RACE reads; one entry per CDR3 protein. The repertoire holds roughly 720,000 distinct CDR3 sequences, with 15% to 20% as singletons. Separately, the same data were catalogued under a study of T cells expressing NK-cell markers.

Material: PBMCs. These receptors were collected from a woman aged 18-35 years in good health.

In its sample, this clonotype was seen many times. The CDR3 coding sequence is TGCAGCGTTGTCTGGGATAGCAATCAGCCCCAGCATTTT. Its protein is CSVVWDSNQPQHF. This rearrangement joins TRBV29-1 to TRBJ1-5; D is ambiguous. The V end lost 4 bases, the J end lost 0 bases, and 7 bases lay between the germline ends. This CDR3 spans 13 amino acids. Germline CDR1 SQVTM, CDR2 ANQGSEA.

The chain employs TRBV3-1 and TRBJ2-5; perhaps TRBD2 as D (5 bases). The V gene's germline CDR1 is LGHDT and CDR2 YNNKEL (reference sequence). The ends were cut back, 1 base at V and 5 bases at J, with 14 bases in the middle. The CDR3 totals 15 residues. The CDR3 nucleotides read TGTGCCAGCAGCCAAGCCAAGCGGCATAGTGAGACCCAGTACTTC. Translating gives CASSQAKRHSETQYF.

The chain joins TRBV29-1 to TRBJ2-7; 7 nucleotides align to TRBD2. Trimming at V came to 0 bases and at J to 2 bases, leaving 4 bases not matched to a gene. Germline CDR1 reads SQVTM; CDR2 reads ANQGSEA. The CDR3 extends over 14 amino acids. The CDR3 loop is CSVEEAGIPYEQYF. As DNA, the CDR3 is TGCAGCGTTGAAGAAGCGGGGATCCCCTACGAGCAGTACTTC.

This clonotype has only a few counts. The gene calls are TRBV6-1 and TRBJ2-7; a possible D gene is TRBD1 (6 bases). The V and J ends lost 6 bases and 9 bases respectively, with 21 bases between them. This CDR3 has 14 residues. Germline CDR1 MNHNS, CDR2 SASEGT. CDR3 amino acids: CASSRTAPTERQYF. CDR3 sequence (DNA): TGTGCCAGCAGCAGGACAGCCCCAACTGAAAGGCAGTACTTC.

The chain has TRBV5-1 and TRBJ2-1; tentative D call: TRBD2 (6 bases). The CDR3 consists of 14 residues. Germline CDR1 is SGHRS and CDR2 is YFSETQ. The V gene lost 0 bases and the J gene lost 6 bases, with 10 bases spanning the gap. For the CDR3, the DNA is TGCGCCAGCAGCTTGGCCGCAGCGGGCAATGAGCAGTTCTTC. It yields the protein CASSLAAAGNEQFF.

In this sample, this clonotype turned up a few times. At one end, the junction sequence differs from germline, possibly due to a read error. The J gene is TRBJ2-7, the V gene TRBV7-7, with D possibly matching TRBD2 (5 bases). Germline loops: CDR1 SSHAT, CDR2 FNYEAQ (reference sequence). The CDR3 runs to 15 residues. The CDR3 DNA reads as TGTGCTAGCAGCTTAGAAGTGGGAGTTGGCTACGAGCAGTACTTC. It is translated as CASSLEVGVGYEQYF.

This clonotype was recorded many times. The gene calls are TRBV5-1 and TRBJ2-3; D may be TRBD2 (6 bases). CDR1 is SGHRS, CDR2 YFSETQ, per germline. V lost 4 bases, J lost 2 bases, and 14 bases lay in between. The CDR3 totals 15 residues. CDR3 nucleotide sequence: TGCGCCAGCAGCCTGACTAGTAGGGACACAGATACGCAGTATTTT. Its protein is CASSLTSRDTDTQYF.

This clonotype was found a few times. This chain links TRBV20-1 with TRBJ2-5; 13 nucleotides line up with TRBD2. Germline trimming cut 0 bases from V and 9 bases from J; bases unmatched to any gene: 10. Germline lookup yields CDR1 DFQATT and CDR2 SNEGSKA (reference sequence). The CDR3 has 16 amino acids. This chain's CDR3 is CSARDFGLAGERAQYF. CDR3 sequence (DNA): TGCAGTGCTAGAGATTTTGGACTAGCGGGAGAAAGGGCCCAGTACTTC.

This clonotype was seen only a few times. The chain has TRBV20-1 and TRBJ2-7; D ambiguous. Germline V gene data show CDR1 as DFQATT and CDR2 as SNEGSKA (reference sequence). The CDR3 runs to 11 residues. Trimming cost V 1 base and J 5 bases, with 6 bases left between them. The CDR3 region has the DNA TGCAGTGCTAGAGCTTTAGACGAGCAGTACTTC. Protein sequence: CSARALDEQYF.

The table lists this clonotype with a few counts. The chain uses TRBV5-1 and TRBJ2-1; 10 nucleotides align to TRBD2. This CDR3 contains 15 residues. The V gene's germline CDR1 is SGHRS and CDR2 YFSETQ. The ends lost 2 bases at V and 7 bases at J; junction bases unmatched: 6. The CDR3 reads CASSLFGTSVNEQFF. CDR3 bases: TGCGCCAGCAGCTTATTTGGGACTAGCGTTAATGAGCAGTTCTTC.

The rearrangement links TRBV30 to TRBJ2-5; D is perhaps TRBD2 (5 bases). CDR1 is GTSNPN, CDR2 SVGIG, per germline (reference sequence). Between the trimmed V and J ends, which lost 5 bases and 4 bases, there was a span of 5 bases. The CDR3 is 10 amino acids. The CDR3 DNA follows: TGTGCCTGGGCGGGAGAGACCCAGTACTTC. Its translation is CAWAGETQYF.

This sequence joins TRBV5-5 and TRBJ2-1, with 7 bases aligning to TRBD2. In germline, CDR1 is SGHKS, CDR2 YYEKEE (reference sequence). This CDR3 spans 15 amino acids. V trimming: 6 bases; J trimming: 8 bases; junction bases outside the gene matches: 14. The DNA of the CDR3 is TGTGCCAGCAACCGATGGGGCGGGAGTGCCGATGAGCAGTTCTTC. Protein sequence: CASNRWGGSADEQFF.

The V gene is TRBV20-1, the J gene TRBJ2-2; 11 bases line up with TRBD2. The CDR3 has 15 residues. Germline CDR1 is DFQATT and CDR2 is SNEGSKA (reference sequence). J gave up 4 bases and V 3 bases, and 4 bases lay outside the gene matches. Written as DNA, the CDR3 is TGCAGTGCTAGGCTCGGGACTAGCGGCACCGGGGAGCTGTTTTTT. Protein product: CSARLGTSGTGELFF.

This clonotype came up many times. The chain links TRBV12-3 or TRBV12-4 to TRBJ2-3; D is unclear. V lost 6 bases and J lost 8, with 12 bases in between. CDR3 length: 12 residues. The CDR3 DNA follows: TGTGCCAGCAGGTCCGATGCCGCTACGCAGTATTTT. This translates into CASRSDAATQYF.

This clonotype was picked up a small number of times. The rearrangement uses TRBV27 and TRBJ2-1; 10 nucleotides align to TRBD2. V lost 8 bases to trimming and J lost 4 bases; unmatched junction nucleotides: 8. The CDR3 is 15 residues long. Per the germline V gene, CDR1 is MNHEY and CDR2 is SMNVEV (reference sequence). Written as DNA, the CDR3 is TGTGCCAGCGGGCCCGGGACTAGCGTTTACAATGAGCAGTTCTTC. It specifies CASGPGTSVYNEQFF.

This clonotype was picked up a small number of times. The chain combines TRBV7-9 with TRBJ2-7; 11 bases match TRBD1. The CDR3 covers 15 residues. After removal of 5 bases from V and 7 bases from J, the junction contained 10 bases not matched to a gene. Germline V gene lookup returns CDR1 SEHNR and CDR2 FQNEAQ (reference sequence). CDR3 residues: CASSQTRDRGSEQYF. The DNA of the CDR3 is TGTGCCAGCAGCCAGACCCGGGACAGGGGGTCTGAGCAGTACTTC.

CDR3 sequence reads: CASSMMAGYSYNEQFF. In nucleotides, the CDR3 is TGTGCCAGTAGTATGATGGCCGGCTACTCCTACAATGAGCAGTTCTTC. The chain combines TRBV19 with TRBJ2-1; D not certain. From germline, CDR1 is LNHDA and CDR2 SQIVND (reference sequence). V lost 3 bases to trimming and J lost 0 bases, with 12 bases between them. The CDR3 loop spans 16 amino acids.

This sequence joins TRBV7-9 and TRBJ2-4; perhaps D is TRBD1 or TRBD2 (5 bases each). The CDR3 contains 15 residues. Trimming left V 5 bases short and J 4 bases short, with 15 bases between. The germline V gene encodes CDR1 SEHNR and CDR2 FQNEAQ (reference sequence). The CDR3 DNA follows: TGTGCCAGCAGCCTACGGGCTGGGGGAAAAAACATTCAGTACTTC. Its protein is CASSLRAGGKNIQYF.

The chain is built from TRBV20-1 and TRBJ2-4; 11 bases match TRBD2. The CDR3 is 18 residues long. V was clipped by 5 bases and J by 3 bases; unmatched bases: 15. Looked up from germline, CDR1 is DFQATT and CDR2 is SNEGSKA (reference sequence). The CDR3 is CSAPPHSGGDRSKNIQYF. DNA of the CDR3: TGCAGTGCTCCTCCCCATAGCGGGGGGGATCGGAGCAAAAACATTCAGTACTTC.

This clonotype was picked up many times. J is TRBJ2-3 and V is TRBV11-1, with 13 nucleotides matching TRBD2. CDR1 and CDR2 (germline): SGHAT, FQDESV (reference sequence). V was pared by 5 bases and J by 3 bases, with 11 bases of the junction left unmatched. The CDR3 loop spans 18 amino acids. CDR3 region: CASSATGTSGMATDTQYF. The CDR3 coding sequence is TGTGCCAGCAGCGCCACCGGGACTAGCGGGATGGCGACAGATACGCAGTATTTT.

This clonotype was detected only a few times. The chain recombines TRBV7-3 with TRBJ2-2; D gene uncertain. From germline, CDR1 is SGHTA and CDR2 FQGTGA. V was shortened by 0 bases and J by 1 base, with 6 bases between the two germline ends. The CDR3 is 15 residues long. CDR3 sequence reads: CASSLTVQNTGELFF. The CDR3 nucleotides read TGTGCCAGCAGCTTAACAGTGCAGAACACCGGGGAGCTGTTTTTT.

This clonotype appeared a few times. The J gene is TRBJ2-1, the V gene TRBV5-6; 10 nucleotides match TRBD2. Losses at the gene ends were 0 bases for V and 5 bases for J; bases not matched to a gene: 5. Looked up from germline, CDR1 is SGHDT and CDR2 is YYEEEE. The CDR3 consists of 16 residues. CDR3 sequence: CASSLEGLAGDNEQFF. CDR3 DNA sequence: TGTGCCAGCAGCTTGGAAGGGCTAGCGGGAGACAATGAGCAGTTCTTC.

The V gene is TRBV5-1, the J gene TRBJ1-2; D is perhaps TRBD1 (5 bases). The germline V gene has CDR1 SGHRS and CDR2 YFSETQ. Trimming stripped 0 bases from V and 2 bases from J, with 11 bases between. This CDR3 region has 15 residues. CDR3 bases: TGCGCCAGCAGCTTGGCGGGGGGACGGAACTATGGCTACACCTTC. It encodes CASSLAGGRNYGYTF.

The CDR3 loop is CATSSNGNEQFF. CDR3 sequence (DNA): TGTGCCACCAGCAGCAACGGGAATGAGCAGTTCTTC. The chain has TRBV15 and TRBJ2-1; D gene ambiguous. V was trimmed by 3 bases and J by 7 bases, leaving 7 bases between them. Germline CDR1 reads LNHNV; CDR2 reads YYDKDF (reference sequence). This CDR3 has 12 amino acids.

This clonotype was seen a handful of times. This chain links TRBV9 with TRBJ2-3, with D possibly matching TRBD2 (5 bases). The CDR3 is made up of 14 amino acids. Germline CDR1 SGDLS, CDR2 YYNGEE. Trimming left V 3 bases short and J 5 bases short, with 13 bases between. The CDR3 DNA reads as TGTGCCAGCAGCGCTAGCCCGGCCAGAGATACGCAGTATTTT. Translated, it gives CASSASPARDTQYF.

This clonotype was recorded a few times. V and J are TRBV7-3 and TRBJ2-5; D possibly corresponds to TRBD1 (6 bases). Trimming removed 1 base at V and 9 bases at J, with 9 bases between. Looked up from germline, CDR1 is SGHTA and CDR2 is FQGTGA. The CDR3 covers 12 residues. For the CDR3, the DNA is TGTGCCAGCAGCTTAAGTGGGGGCGCCCAGTACTTC. Translated: CASSLSGGAQYF. Looking up the rest from reference TRBV7-3 and TRBJ2-5 gives the full variable domain: GAGVSQTPSNKVTEKGKYVELRCDPISGHTALYWYRQSLGQGPEFLIYFQGTGAADDSGLPNDRFFAVRPEGSVSTLKIQRTERGDSAVYLCASSLSGGAQYFGPGTRLLVL.

V gene TRBV6-2 or TRBV6-3 combines with J gene TRBJ2-5, with TRBD2 matching 13 bases. In germline, CDR1 is MNHEY, CDR2 SVGEGT. This CDR3 region has 16 residues. Losses at the gene ends were 6 bases for V and 5 bases for J; bases not matched to a gene: 9. CDR3: CASSLRTSGSGETQYF. The CDR3 DNA is TGTGCCAGCAGCCTCCGGACTAGCGGGAGCGGTGAGACCCAGTACTTC.

In this sample, this clonotype turned up many times. The chain is built from TRBV20-1 and TRBJ1-3, with D possibly being TRBD1 (5 bases). The CDR3 has 13 amino acids. Germline assignment: CDR1 DFQATT and CDR2 SNEGSKA (reference sequence). The V and J ends lost 4 bases and 2 bases respectively, with 9 bases between them. The CDR3 loop reads CSAKPGPGNTIYF. The CDR3 DNA follows: TGCAGTGCTAAGCCAGGGCCTGGAAACACCATATATTTT.